A selection of T cell receptor beta chains follows, all from one sample in a study of technical replicates of blood from a handful of donors. Sequenced by immunoSEQ multiplex PCR; TCRdb stores in-frame clones only, minus some. The profile covers approximately 70,000 clones, with 90% to 95% appearing a single time and 0.39% taken by the ten largest. Material for sequencing was T cells isolated from PBMCs. These receptors all come from a human donor in good health. Each CDR3 is given with its conserved first and last residue. A D gene is named only where the DNA matches it firmly. Size tells how often a clone was seen (once, few, many) or the class of an expanded clone, and some rows leave it out.

D gene | clone size | J gene | V gene | CDR3 DNA | CDR3 protein
TRBD1 | NA | TRBJ2-1 | TRBV28 | TGTGCCAGCAGTCTCGGGACAGCGGCGCAGTTCTTC | CASSLGTAAQFF
NA | once | TRBJ2-2 | TRBV18 | TGTGCCAGCTCACCGACTTACGCCGGGGAGCTGTTTTTT | CASSPTYAGELFF
NA | NA | TRBJ2-7 | TRBV9 | TGTGCCAGCAGCGTAGGGGGACACCCGATGTACTTC | CASSVGGHPMYF
TRBD1 | NA | TRBJ2-1 | TRBV10-2 | TGCGCCAGTCGGGGACAGGGGGCATCTAATGAGCAGTTCTTC | CASRGQGASNEQFF
TRBD1 | NA | TRBJ1-1 | TRBV28 | TGTGCCAGCAGTGGACAGGGGGACACTGAAGCTTTCTTT | CASSGQGDTEAFF
NA | NA | TRBJ2-1 | TRBV7-3 | TGTGCCAGCAGCTTACTTCGTACAGGATACAATGAGCAGTTCTTC | CASSLLRTGYNEQFF
NA | NA | TRBJ1-2 | TRBV7-2 | TGTGCCAGCAGCTTCGGGGAAATTTTCGTTAACTATGGCTACACCTTC | CASSFGEIFVNYGYTF
NA | NA | TRBJ2-2 | TRBV5-1 | TGCGCCAGCAGCTTCGGGACTTCACGATCCGGGGAGCTGTTTTTT | CASSFGTSRSGELFF
TRBD1 | NA | TRBJ2-7 | TRBV30 | TGTGCCTGGAGCCCTGACAGGGGCTACGAGCAGTACTTC | CAWSPDRGYEQYF
TRBD1 | NA | TRBJ2-7 | TRBV30 | TGTGCCTGGAGTGTTCCGGGACAGGGAAGATACGAGCAGTACTTC | CAWSVPGQGRYEQYF
TRBD2 | few | TRBJ2-1 | TRBV4-2 | TGTGCCAGCAGCCAAGATGGGACTAGCGGGTACAATGAGCAGTTCTTC | CASSQDGTSGYNEQFF
TRBD2 | NA | TRBJ2-1 | TRBV27 | TGTGCCAGCAGTCGAGGGACTAGCGGCGACAATGAGCAGTTCTTC | CASSRGTSGDNEQFF
TRBD2 | once | TRBJ2-2 | TRBV6-1 | TGTGCCAGCAGTGGGACTAGCGGGTCGAACACCGGGGAGCTGTTTTTT | CASSGTSGSNTGELFF
TRBD1 | NA | TRBJ1-5 | TRBV5-6 | TGTGCCAGCAGCTTGATGTCCAGGGGGAATCAGCCCCAGCATTTT | CASSLMSRGNQPQHF
NA | NA | TRBJ2-2 | TRBV27 | TGTGCCAGCAGTTTATCCCTCACCGGGGAGCTGTTTTTT | CASSLSLTGELFF
TRBD1 | NA | TRBJ2-5 | TRBV10-3 | TGTGCCATCAAGGGGACAGCTCAAGAGACCCAGTACTTC | CAIKGTAQETQYF
TRBD2 | NA | TRBJ2-2 | TRBV6-5 | TGTGCCAGCACTAGCGGGATATACACCGGGGAGCTGTTTTTT | CASTSGIYTGELFF
NA | NA | TRBJ1-2 | TRBV28 | TGTGCCAGCAGTTTACCGGGCTATGGCTACACCTTC | CASSLPGYGYTF
TRBD1 | NA | TRBJ1-2 | TRBV2 | TGTGCCAGCAGCTCCAGACAGGGGGTAAATGGCTACACCTTC | CASSSRQGVNGYTF
TRBD1 | NA | TRBJ2-7 | TRBV9 | TGTGCCAGCAGCGCGAACCCGGGACAGGGTGGTTGGGAGCAGTACTTC | CASSANPGQGGWEQYF
TRBD2 | NA | TRBJ2-7 | TRBV4-3 | TGCGCCAGCAGCCATCGACTAGCGACTTACGAGCAGTACTTC | CASSHRLATYEQYF
TRBD2 | once | TRBJ2-3 | TRBV7-9 | TGTGCCAGCAGCCATACTAGCGGGCGGGGAGATACGCAGTATTTT | CASSHTSGRGDTQYF
NA | medium-sized | TRBJ2-7 | TRBV6-5 | TGTGCCAGCAGAGGGGGTAACACCTACGAGCAGTACTTC | CASRGGNTYEQYF
TRBD2 | NA | TRBJ2-3 | TRBV6-4 | TGTGCCAGCAGCCTGTCTAGCGGGAGCACAGATACGCAGTATTTT | CASSLSSGSTDTQYF
NA | NA | TRBJ2-1 | TRBV21-1 | TGTGCCAGCAGCGCGAGGAGGCTAGCGGGAGATGAGCAGTTCTTC | CASSARRLAGDEQFF
TRBD1 | NA | TRBJ2-5 | TRBV28 | TGTGCCAGCAGTTTTCGGGGACAGGCCTACCAAGAGACCCAGTACTTC | CASSFRGQAYQETQYF
TRBD1 | NA | TRBJ2-3 | TRBV12-5 | TGTGCTAGTGGTTTCAGTCCCGGGACAGGGACAGATACGCAGTATTTT | CASGFSPGTGTDTQYF
NA | NA | TRBJ1-3 | TRBV10-3 | TGTGCCATCAGTGATCCCGGGGAAAGCTCTGGAAACACCATATATTTT | CAISDPGESSGNTIYF
TRBD1 | NA | TRBJ1-1 | TRBV5-1 | TGCGCCAGCAGCTTGAGACCTGGACAGGGAGGTACTGAAGCTTTCTTT | CASSLRPGQGGTEAFF
TRBD2 | NA | TRBJ2-7 | TRBV5-4 | TGTGCCAGCAGCTTTCTAAGACTAGCGAACGAGCAGTACTTC | CASSFLRLANEQYF
TRBD2 | NA | TRBJ2-1 | TRBV4-3 | TGCGCCAGCAGACTTTCGACTAGCGGAACCTACAATGAGCAGTTCTTC | CASRLSTSGTYNEQFF
TRBD2 | once | TRBJ2-7 | TRBV25-1 | TGTGCCAGCAGTGCTCAAGCGGGAGCTCCCCGGGAGCAGTACTTC | CASSAQAGAPREQYF
NA | NA | TRBJ1-4 | TRBV6-6 | TGTGCCAGCAGTTACTCGAGTATTACAGGTGAAAAACTGTTTTTT | CASSYSSITGEKLFF
NA | NA | TRBJ1-5 | TRBV27 | TGTGCCAGCAGTTACAGGTTGAACAATCAGCCCCAGCATTTT | CASSYRLNNQPQHF
NA | NA | TRBJ1-2 | TRBV21-1 | TGTGCCAGCAGCATAGAGGCAGGGGCAGCCTATGGCTACACCTTC | CASSIEAGAAYGYTF
NA | NA | TRBJ2-1 | TRBV7-6 | TGTGCCAGCAGCTCGTTAGCGTCCCCTGGGAATGAGCAGTTCTTC | CASSSLASPGNEQFF
NA | NA | TRBJ1-1 | TRBV10-3 | TGTGCCATCAGTGAGTCGACACAGAACACTGAAGCTTTCTTT | CAISESTQNTEAFF
NA | NA | TRBJ2-1 | TRBV10-3 | TGTGCCATCAGCGGGAGTAAGGCCAATGAGCAGTTCTTC | CAISGSKANEQFF
NA | NA | TRBJ1-5 | TRBV7-8 | TGTGCCAGCAGCTTGAATCGGCCCGGGCGCATCTATCGGCAGGAGGATCAGCCCCAGCATTTT | CASSLNRPGRIYRQEDQPQHF
TRBD2 | NA | TRBJ2-7 | TRBV7-8 | TGTGCCAGCAGCTTAGGGACTAGTCATGACGAGCAGTACTTC | CASSLGTSHDEQYF
TRBD1 | NA | TRBJ1-1 | TRBV6-5 | TGTGCCAGCAGTTCCACCGGGACAGGGGCCACTGAAGCTTTCTTT | CASSSTGTGATEAFF
TRBD1 | NA | TRBJ1-1 | TRBV6-5 | TGTGCCAGCAGTTCGACAGGGCGGGGCACTGAAGCTTTCTTT | CASSSTGRGTEAFF
TRBD1 | NA | TRBJ1-1 | TRBV27 | TGTGCCAGCAGTGGAGGAACAGGGGAGTGGACTGAAGCTTTCTTT | CASSGGTGEWTEAFF
TRBD2 | NA | TRBJ2-1 | TRBV6-5 | TGTGCCAGCAGTTACTCGACTACGTCCGGGGGGGATGAGCAGTTCTTC | CASSYSTTSGGDEQFF
TRBD1 | NA | TRBJ1-3 | TRBV9 | TGTGCCAGCAGCGTGGCAGGGGGCTATGGAAACACCATATATTTT | CASSVAGGYGNTIYF
NA | NA | TRBJ2-1 | TRBV29-1 | TGCAGCGTTGAAGGAGGGGGAGTCGAGCAGTTCTTC | CSVEGGGVEQFF
TRBD2 | NA | TRBJ2-5 | TRBV7-2 | TGTGCCAGCAGCTCCATATCTTTAGCGGGAGGCCCGTCCAAGACCCAGTACTTC | CASSSISLAGGPSKTQYF
NA | NA | TRBJ1-1 | TRBV4-1 | TGCGCCAGCAGCCAAGATCAATTCGGGGGACCTCGGTACACTGAAGCTTTCTTT | CASSQDQFGGPRYTEAFF
NA | NA | TRBJ1-1 | TRBV5-1 | TGCGCCAGCAGCTTGGTCGGTGAAGCTTTCTTT | CASSLVGEAFF